The T cell receptor beta chain described here comes from a study of cytomegalovirus exposure and HLA in healthy donors. Trimming at V came to 1 base and at J to 0 bases, leaving 0 bases not matched to a gene. The germline gives CDR1 SGHDN, CDR2 FVKESK. The CDR3 is 15 amino acids. With respect to this clone: No antigen is known for it.

Study-level findings and limits: For most TCR beta V segments, an earlier analysis put the productive rate at about 90% or about 30% of the time. A list of 164 TCR beta chains associated with cytomegalovirus was given. Accounts indicate the classifier identified cytomegalovirus status with strong specificity and sensitivity. A few of the chains that were CMV-associated were confirmed in vitro to be specific for CMV antigens.

The PCR ran on 60 Vbeta and 13 Jbeta primers. Only in-frame clones appear in the TCRdb table, and some are missing; sequencing was by immunoSEQ multiplex PCR. The data show 200,000 to 250,000 clones, with more than 70% seen just once and more than 0.45% held by the top ten. This TCR derives from a boy aged 10-17 years in good health and CMV-seronegative. Specimen: PBMCs. The rearrangement uses TRBV14 and TRBJ2-3; 8 bases agree with TRBD2. The DNA of the CDR3 is TGTGCCAGCAGCCAAGGACTAGCGAGCACAGATACGCAGTATTTT. Translation: CASSQGLASTDTQYF.